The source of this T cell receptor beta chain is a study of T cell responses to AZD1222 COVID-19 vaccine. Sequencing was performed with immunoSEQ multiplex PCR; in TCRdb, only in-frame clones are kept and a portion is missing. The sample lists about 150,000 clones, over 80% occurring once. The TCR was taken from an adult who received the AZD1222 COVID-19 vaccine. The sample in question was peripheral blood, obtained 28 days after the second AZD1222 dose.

CDR3 nucleotides: TGCGCCAGCAGCTTGACAGGGTCCTTCTACGAGCAGTACTTC. It is translated as CASSLTGSFYEQYF. J is TRBJ2-7 and V is TRBV5-1; the D gene is possibly TRBD1 (6 bases). Trimming left V 1 base short and J 3 bases short, with 11 bases between. Germline-derived CDR1 and CDR2 are SGHRS and YFSETQ. This CDR3 is built from 14 residues.